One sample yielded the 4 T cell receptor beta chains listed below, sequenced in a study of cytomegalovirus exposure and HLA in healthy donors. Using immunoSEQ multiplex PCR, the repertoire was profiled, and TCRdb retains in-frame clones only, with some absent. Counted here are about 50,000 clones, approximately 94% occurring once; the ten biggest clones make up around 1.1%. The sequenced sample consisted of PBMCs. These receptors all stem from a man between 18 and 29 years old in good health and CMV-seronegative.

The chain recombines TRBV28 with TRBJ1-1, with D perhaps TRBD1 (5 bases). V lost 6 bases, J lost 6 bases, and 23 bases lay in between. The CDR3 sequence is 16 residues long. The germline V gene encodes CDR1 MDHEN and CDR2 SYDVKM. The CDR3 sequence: CASSGPRSGRFAEAFF. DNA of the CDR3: TGTGCCAGCAGCGGGCCCCGGTCAGGGAGGTTCGCTGAAGCTTTCTTT.

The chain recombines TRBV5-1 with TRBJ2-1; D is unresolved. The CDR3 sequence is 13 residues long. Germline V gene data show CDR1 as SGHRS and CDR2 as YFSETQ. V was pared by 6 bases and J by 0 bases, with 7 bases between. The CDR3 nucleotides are TGCGCCAGCACCCCGGTCTCCTACAATGAGCAGTTCTTC. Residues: CASTPVSYNEQFF.

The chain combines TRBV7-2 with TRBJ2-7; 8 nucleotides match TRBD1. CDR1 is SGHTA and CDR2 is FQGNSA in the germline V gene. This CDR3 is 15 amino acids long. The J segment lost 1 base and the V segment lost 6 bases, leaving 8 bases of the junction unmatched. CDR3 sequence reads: CASSAFRTGSYEQYF. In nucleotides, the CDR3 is TGTGCCAGCAGTGCCTTCAGGACAGGGTCCTACGAGCAGTACTTC.

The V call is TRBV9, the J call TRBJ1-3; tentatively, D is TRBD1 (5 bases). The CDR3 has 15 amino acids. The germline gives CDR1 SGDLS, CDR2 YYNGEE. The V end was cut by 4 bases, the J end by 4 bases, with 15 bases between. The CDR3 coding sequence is TGTGCCAGCAGCCCTCGACAGTCCCCAGGAAACACCATATATTTT. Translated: CASSPRQSPGNTIYF.